The rows below give T cell receptor beta chains drawn from one sample of a study of T cell changes during pregnancy in multiple sclerosis. This table comes from immunoSEQ multiplex PCR, and its TCRdb copy is limited to in-frame clones, with some not included. The sample has 65,000 to 85,000 clones; 75% to 90% are singletons. The source material was peripheral blood, sampled after pregnancy. The receptors stem from a female donor in good health, enrolled as a control in a pregnancy study. Each CDR3 is given without its conserved first and last residue. The order of the fields is V gene, J gene, CDR3 protein.

>TRBV5-4|TRBJ2-2
ASTLLGANTGELF
>TRBV10-3|TRBJ1-2
AISKSGTGPGGYT
>TRBV5-1|TRBJ1-6
ASGTGEGNSPLH
>TRBV6-5|TRBJ2-7
ASSQTGSREQY
>TRBV7-9|TRBJ1-2
ASRDRSEGGYT
>TRBV29-1|TRBJ2-2
SVATLAGVLSNTGELF
>TRBV15|TRBJ2-7
ATSRGLAGGLSSYEQY
>TRBV15|TRBJ2-3
ATRSQREGADTQY
>TRBV30|TRBJ1-1
AWSPDRLAEAF
>TRBV5-1|TRBJ2-1
ASSFFGTSGDNEQF
>TRBV6-5|TRBJ1-4
ASRGTGEANEKLF
>TRBV5-4|TRBJ2-7
ASSSRGEGYEQY
>TRBV7-2|TRBJ2-1
ASSRWASGPGGQF
>TRBV10-3|TRBJ2-7
AISEAGGSSYEQY
>TRBV27|TRBJ2-7
ASSRDSLYEQY
>TRBV18|TRBJ1-5
ASSLSGNDQPQH
>TRBV6-5|TRBJ2-1
ASSSQGNEQF
>TRBV27|TRBJ1-5
ASKVGQGPNQPQH
>TRBV6-1|TRBJ1-1
ASKDRGENTEAF
>TRBV5-6|TRBJ2-5
ASSFRSSGGQETQY
>TRBV2|TRBJ1-1
ASVVGGTNTEAF
>TRBV10-3|TRBJ2-7
AISDLLAGGGYEQY
>TRBV6-6|TRBJ1-5
ASSVGQGLSNQPQH
>TRBV6-1|TRBJ2-5
ASNSRGIETQY
>TRBV6-5|TRBJ1-1
ASSYAGGADTEAF
>TRBV7-8|TRBJ2-1
ASSLVAGSSYNEQF
>TRBV7-2|TRBJ2-3
ASSLGLLAGGSSDTQY
>TRBV6-5|TRBJ1-1
ASSRPGTGSEAF
>TRBV5-6|TRBJ2-2
ASSIHRGPGTGELF
>TRBV6-1|TRBJ1-1
ASSEAGHGTEAF
>TRBV6-5|TRBJ1-2
ASSYNQGTGGYT
>TRBV14|TRBJ1-1
ASSQDPGDTEAF
>TRBV10-3|TRBJ1-2
AIGQGSPDGYT
>TRBV5-1|TRBJ2-1
ASSPPVKYNEQF
>TRBV11-2|TRBJ1-1
ASSLPSNTEAF
>TRBV18|TRBJ1-4
ASLPTARATNEKLF
>TRBV5-1|TRBJ1-2
ASSPTGTGAYGYT
>TRBV5-1|TRBJ2-7
ASSRTTGTGSYEQY
>TRBV6-1|TRBJ1-1
ASRGVGGMDTEAF
>TRBV10-3|TRBJ2-2
AITEGGTSGSPKLF
>TRBV7-9|TRBJ1-1
ASSLNGAGASTEAF
>TRBV11-2|TRBJ2-3
ASSLAGTSTDTQY